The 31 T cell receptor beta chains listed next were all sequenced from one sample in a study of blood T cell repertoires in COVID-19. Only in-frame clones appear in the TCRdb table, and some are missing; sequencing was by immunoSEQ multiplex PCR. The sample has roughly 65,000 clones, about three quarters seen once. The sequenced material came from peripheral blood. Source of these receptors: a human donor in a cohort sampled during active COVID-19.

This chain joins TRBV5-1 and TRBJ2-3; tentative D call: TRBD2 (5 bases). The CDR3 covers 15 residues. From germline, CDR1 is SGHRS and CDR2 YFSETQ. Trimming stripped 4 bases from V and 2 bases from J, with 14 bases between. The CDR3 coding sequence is TGCGCCAGCAGCGGAGCGGCCCTAGCCACAGATACGCAGTATTTT. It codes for CASSGAALATDTQYF.

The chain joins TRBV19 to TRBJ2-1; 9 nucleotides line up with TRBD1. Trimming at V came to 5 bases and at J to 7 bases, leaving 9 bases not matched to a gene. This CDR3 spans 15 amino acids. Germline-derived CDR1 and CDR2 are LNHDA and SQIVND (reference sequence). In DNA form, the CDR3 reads TGTGCCAGTAGTCATCCGGGACAGGGTGGGAATGAGCAGTTCTTC. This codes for CASSHPGQGGNEQFF. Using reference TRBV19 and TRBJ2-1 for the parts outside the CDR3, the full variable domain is DGGITQSPKYLFRKEGQNVTLSCEQNLNHDAMYWYRQDPGQGLRLIYYSQIVNDFQKGDIAEGYSVSREKKESFPLTVTSAQKNPTAFYLCASSHPGQGGNEQFFGPGTRLTVL.

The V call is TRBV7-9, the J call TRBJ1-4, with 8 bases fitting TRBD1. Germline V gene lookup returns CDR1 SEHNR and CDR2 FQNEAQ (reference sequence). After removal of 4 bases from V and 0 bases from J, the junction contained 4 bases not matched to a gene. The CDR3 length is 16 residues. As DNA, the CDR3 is TGTGCCAGCAGCTCGACAGGGGCTGCAACTAATGAAAAACTGTTTTTT. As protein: CASSSTGAATNEKLFF. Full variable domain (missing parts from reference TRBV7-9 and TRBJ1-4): DTGVSQNPRHKITKRGQNVTFRCDPISEHNRLYWYRQTLGQGPEFLTYFQNEAQLEKSRLLSDRFSAERPKGSFSTLEIQRTEQGDSAMYLCASSSTGAATNEKLFFGSGTQLSVL.

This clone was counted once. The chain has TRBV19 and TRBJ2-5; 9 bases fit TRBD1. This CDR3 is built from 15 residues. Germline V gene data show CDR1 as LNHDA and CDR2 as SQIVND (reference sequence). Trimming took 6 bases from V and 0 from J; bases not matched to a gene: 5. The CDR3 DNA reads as TGTGCCAGTAGCCCCGGACAGGGGAACCAAGAGACCCAGTACTTC. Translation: CASSPGQGNQETQYF.

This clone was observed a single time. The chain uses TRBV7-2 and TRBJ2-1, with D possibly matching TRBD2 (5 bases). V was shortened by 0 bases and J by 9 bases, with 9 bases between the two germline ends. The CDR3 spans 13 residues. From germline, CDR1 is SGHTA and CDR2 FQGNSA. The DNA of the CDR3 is TGTGCCAGCAGCTTAGCTCGGGAAGGTGAGCAGTTCTTC. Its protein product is CASSLAREGEQFF. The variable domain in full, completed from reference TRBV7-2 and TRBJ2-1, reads GAGVSQSPSNKVTEKGKDVELRCDPISGHTALYWYRQSLGQGLEFLIYFQGNSAPDKSGLPSDRFSAERTGGSVSTLTIQRTQQEDSAVYLCASSLAREGEQFFGPGTRLTVL.

For the CDR3, the DNA is TGTGCCAGCAGCCTTGGTAGACAAGAGACCCAGTACTTC. It translates to CASSLGRQETQYF. The V and J genes are TRBV5-5 and TRBJ2-5; D gene unclear. The V end lost 4 bases, the J end lost 2 bases, and 9 bases lay between the germline ends. CDR1 SGHKS and CDR2 YYEKEE come from the germline V gene (reference sequence). The CDR3 runs to 13 residues.

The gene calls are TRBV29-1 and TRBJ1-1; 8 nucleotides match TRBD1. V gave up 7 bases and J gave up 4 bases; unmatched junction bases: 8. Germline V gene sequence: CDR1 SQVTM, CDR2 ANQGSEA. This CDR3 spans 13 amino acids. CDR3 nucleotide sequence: TGCAGCGGGGCCGACAGGGGTTCCACTGAAGCTTTCTTT. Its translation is CSGADRGSTEAFF.

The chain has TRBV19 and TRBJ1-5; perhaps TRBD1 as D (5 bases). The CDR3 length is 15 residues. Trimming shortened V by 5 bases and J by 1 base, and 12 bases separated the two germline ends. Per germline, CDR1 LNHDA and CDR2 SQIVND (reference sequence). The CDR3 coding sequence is TGTGCCAGTAGTGTTACCCAGGGAAGCAATCAGCCCCAGCATTTT. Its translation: CASSVTQGSNQPQHF. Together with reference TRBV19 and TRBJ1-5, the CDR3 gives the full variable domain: DGGITQSPKYLFRKEGQNVTLSCEQNLNHDAMYWYRQDPGQGLRLIYYSQIVNDFQKGDIAEGYSVSREKKESFPLTVTSAQKNPTAFYLCASSVTQGSNQPQHFGDGTRLSIL.

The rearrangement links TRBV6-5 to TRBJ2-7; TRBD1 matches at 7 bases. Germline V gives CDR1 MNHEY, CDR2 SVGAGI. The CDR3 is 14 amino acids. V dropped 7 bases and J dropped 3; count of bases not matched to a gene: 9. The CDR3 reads CASINLAGGYEQYF. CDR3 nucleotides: TGTGCCAGCATCAACCTGGCAGGGGGCTACGAGCAGTACTTC.

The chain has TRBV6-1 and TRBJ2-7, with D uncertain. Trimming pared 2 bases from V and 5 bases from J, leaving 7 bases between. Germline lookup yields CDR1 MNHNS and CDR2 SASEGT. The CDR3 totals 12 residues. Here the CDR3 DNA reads TGTGCCAGCAGTGAATCCTTCCACGAGCAGTACTTC. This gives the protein CASSESFHEQYF.

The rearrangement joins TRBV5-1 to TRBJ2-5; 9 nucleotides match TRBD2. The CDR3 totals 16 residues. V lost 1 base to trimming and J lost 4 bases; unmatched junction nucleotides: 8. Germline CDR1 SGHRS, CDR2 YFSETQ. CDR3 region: CASSLQASGDGETQYF. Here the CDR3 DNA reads TGCGCCAGCAGCTTGCAGGCTAGCGGGGATGGAGAGACCCAGTACTTC.

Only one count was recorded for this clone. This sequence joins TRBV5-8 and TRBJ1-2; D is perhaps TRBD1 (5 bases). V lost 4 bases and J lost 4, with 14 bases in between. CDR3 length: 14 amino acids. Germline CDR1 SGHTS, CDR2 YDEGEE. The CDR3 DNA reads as TGTGCCAGCAGCGACAGCCCCGGGGGCTATGGCTACACCTTC. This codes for CASSDSPGGYGYTF.

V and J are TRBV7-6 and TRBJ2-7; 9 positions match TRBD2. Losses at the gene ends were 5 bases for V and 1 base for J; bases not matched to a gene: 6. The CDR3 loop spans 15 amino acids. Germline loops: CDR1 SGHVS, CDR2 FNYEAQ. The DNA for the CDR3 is TGTGCCAGCAGCAGCGCTAGCGGGAAGTCCTACGAGCAGTACTTC. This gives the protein CASSSASGKSYEQYF.

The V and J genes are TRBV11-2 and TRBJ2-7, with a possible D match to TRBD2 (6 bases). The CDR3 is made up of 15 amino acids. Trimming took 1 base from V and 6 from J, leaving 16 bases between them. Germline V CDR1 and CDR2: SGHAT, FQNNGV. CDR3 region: CASSLALTRDSEQYF. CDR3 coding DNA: TGTGCCAGCAGCTTAGCTCTCACCCGGGACTCCGAGCAGTACTTC.

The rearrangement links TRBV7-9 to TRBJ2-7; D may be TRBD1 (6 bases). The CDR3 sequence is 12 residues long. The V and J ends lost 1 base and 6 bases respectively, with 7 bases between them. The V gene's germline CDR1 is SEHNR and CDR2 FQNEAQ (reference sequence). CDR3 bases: TGTGCCAGCAGCTTAGGCAGGGGCGAGCAGTACTTC. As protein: CASSLGRGEQYF.

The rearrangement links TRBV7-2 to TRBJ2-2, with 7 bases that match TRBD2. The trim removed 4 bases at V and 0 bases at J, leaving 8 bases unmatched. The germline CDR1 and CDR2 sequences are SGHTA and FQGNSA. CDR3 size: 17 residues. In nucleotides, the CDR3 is TGTGCCAGCAGCTGGGCCCTCGGGGGGACGAACACCGGGGAGCTGTTTTTT. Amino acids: CASSWALGGTNTGELFF.

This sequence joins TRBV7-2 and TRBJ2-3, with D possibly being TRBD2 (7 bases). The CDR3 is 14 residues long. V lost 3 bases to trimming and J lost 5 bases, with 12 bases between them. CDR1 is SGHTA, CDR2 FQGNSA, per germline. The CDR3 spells CASSFGGAVDTQYF. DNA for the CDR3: TGTGCCAGCAGCTTTGGGGGGGCGGTAGATACGCAGTATTTT.

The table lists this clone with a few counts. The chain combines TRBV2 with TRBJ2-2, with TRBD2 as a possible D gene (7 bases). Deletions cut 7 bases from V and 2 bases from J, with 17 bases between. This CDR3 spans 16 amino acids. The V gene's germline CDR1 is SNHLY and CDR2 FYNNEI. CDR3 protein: CASKISGGPNTGELFF. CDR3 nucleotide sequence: TGTGCCAGCAAAATCTCGGGGGGCCCAAACACCGGGGAGCTGTTTTTT.

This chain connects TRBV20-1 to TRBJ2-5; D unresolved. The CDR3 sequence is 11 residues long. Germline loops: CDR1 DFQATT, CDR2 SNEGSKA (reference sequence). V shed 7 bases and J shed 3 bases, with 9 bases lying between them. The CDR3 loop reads CSVQIEETQYF. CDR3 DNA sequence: TGCAGTGTCCAGATTGAAGAGACCCAGTACTTC.

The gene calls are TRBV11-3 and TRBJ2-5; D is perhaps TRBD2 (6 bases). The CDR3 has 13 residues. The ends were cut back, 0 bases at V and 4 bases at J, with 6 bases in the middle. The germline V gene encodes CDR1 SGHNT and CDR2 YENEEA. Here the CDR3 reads CASSLEGGETQYF. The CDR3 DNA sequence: TGTGCCAGCAGCTTAGAGGGGGGAGAGACCCAGTACTTC.

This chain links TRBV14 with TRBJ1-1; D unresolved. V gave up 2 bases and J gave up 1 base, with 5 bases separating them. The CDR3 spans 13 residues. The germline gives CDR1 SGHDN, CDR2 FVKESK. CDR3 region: CASSQSGNTEAFF. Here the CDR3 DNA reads TGTGCCAGCAGCCAATCAGGGAACACTGAAGCTTTCTTT.

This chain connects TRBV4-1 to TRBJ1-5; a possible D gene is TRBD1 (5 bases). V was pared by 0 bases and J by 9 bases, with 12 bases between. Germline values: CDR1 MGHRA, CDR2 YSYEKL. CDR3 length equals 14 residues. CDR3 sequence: CASSQEGGDRPQHF. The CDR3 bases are TGCGCCAGCAGCCAAGAGGGGGGGGACCGGCCCCAGCATTTT.

In DNA, the CDR3 is TGTGCCAGCTCAGGCCAGCGGTACACTGAAGCTTTCTTT. It is translated as CASSGQRYTEAFF. V and J are TRBV18 and TRBJ1-1; D is uncertain. This CDR3 is built from 13 residues. Germline V gene sequence: CDR1 KGHSH, CDR2 LQKENI. Trimming cost V 5 bases and J 3 bases, with 10 bases left between them.

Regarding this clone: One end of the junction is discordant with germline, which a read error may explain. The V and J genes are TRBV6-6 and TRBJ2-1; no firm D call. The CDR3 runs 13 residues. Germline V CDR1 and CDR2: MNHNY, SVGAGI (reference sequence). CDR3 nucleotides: TGTGCCAGCAGTAACTCTTATCACAATGAGCAGTTCTTC. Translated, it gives CASSNSYHNEQFF.

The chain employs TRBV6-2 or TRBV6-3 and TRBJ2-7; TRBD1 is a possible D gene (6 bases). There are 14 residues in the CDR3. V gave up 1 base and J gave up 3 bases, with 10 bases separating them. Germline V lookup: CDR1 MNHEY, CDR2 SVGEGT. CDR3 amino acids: CASSYLGGNYEQYF. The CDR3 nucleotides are TGTGCCAGCAGTTACTTAGGGGGAAACTACGAGCAGTACTTC.

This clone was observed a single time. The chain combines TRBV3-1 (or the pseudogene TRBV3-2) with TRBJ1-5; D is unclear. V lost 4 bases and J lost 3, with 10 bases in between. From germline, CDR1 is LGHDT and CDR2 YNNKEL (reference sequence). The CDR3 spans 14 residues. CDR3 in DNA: TGTGCCAGCAGCCCCGGAGGGCTCAATCAGCCCCAGCATTTT. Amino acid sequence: CASSPGGLNQPQHF.

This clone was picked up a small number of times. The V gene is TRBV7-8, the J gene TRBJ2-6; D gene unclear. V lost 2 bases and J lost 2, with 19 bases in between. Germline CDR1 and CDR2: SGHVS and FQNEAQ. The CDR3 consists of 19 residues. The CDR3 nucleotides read TGTGCCAGCAGCTTAACAGTTGTAGGTCCCCTGACTGGGGCCAACGTCCTGACTTTC. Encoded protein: CASSLTVVGPLTGANVLTF.

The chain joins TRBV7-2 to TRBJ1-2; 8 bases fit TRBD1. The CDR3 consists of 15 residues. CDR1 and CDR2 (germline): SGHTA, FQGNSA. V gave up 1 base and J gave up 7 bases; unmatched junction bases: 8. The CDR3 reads CASSLGQGARLGYTF. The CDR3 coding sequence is TGTGCCAGCAGCTTAGGCCAGGGGGCCCGGCTTGGCTACACCTTC.

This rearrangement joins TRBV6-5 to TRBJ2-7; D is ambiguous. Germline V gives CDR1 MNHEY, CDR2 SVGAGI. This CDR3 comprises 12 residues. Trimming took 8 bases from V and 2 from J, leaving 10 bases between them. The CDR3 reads CASGKEPYEQYF. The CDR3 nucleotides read TGTGCCAGCGGAAAGGAGCCCTACGAGCAGTACTTC.

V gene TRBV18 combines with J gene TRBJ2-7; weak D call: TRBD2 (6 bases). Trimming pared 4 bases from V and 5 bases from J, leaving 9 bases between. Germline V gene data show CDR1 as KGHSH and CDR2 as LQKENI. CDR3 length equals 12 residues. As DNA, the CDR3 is TGTGCCAGCTCACTCGGAGGGGACGAGCAGTACTTC. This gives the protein CASSLGGDEQYF.

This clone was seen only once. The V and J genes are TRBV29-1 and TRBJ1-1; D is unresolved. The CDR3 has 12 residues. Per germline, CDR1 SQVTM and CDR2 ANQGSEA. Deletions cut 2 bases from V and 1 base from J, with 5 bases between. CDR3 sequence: CSVEPGNTEAFF. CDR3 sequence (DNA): TGCAGCGTTGAACCGGGGAACACTGAAGCTTTCTTT. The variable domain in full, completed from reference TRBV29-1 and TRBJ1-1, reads SAVISQKPSRDICQRGTSLTIQCQVDSQVTMMFWYRQQPGQSLTLIATANQGSEATYESGFVIDKFPISRPNLTFSTLTVSNMSPEDSSIYLCSVEPGNTEAFFGQGTRLTVV.